The rows below give T cell receptor beta chains drawn from one sample of a study of regulatory T cells in long-lasting Graves disease. TCRdb itself ran the multiplex PCR reads through MiXCR, one entry per CDR3 protein. The table includes about 450,000 distinct CDR3 sequences, 15% to 20% detected once. Separately, the same data were catalogued under a study of T cells in Graves' hyperthyroidism and ophthalmopathy.

Source: peripheral blood mononuclear cells (PBMCs), taken at new diagnosis, from a patient treated with antithyroid drugs. All receptors derive from a woman in her twenties or thirties with Graves disease. Both conserved end residues are trimmed from each CDR3.

V,J,CDR3
TRBV28,TRBJ2-7,ASSRGGSLAYEQY
TRBV12-3/TRBV12-4,TRBJ2-7,ASEGSGSYEQY
TRBV5-1,TRBJ1-2,ASSLGDLGYT
TRBV5-1,TRBJ2-1,ASSSGGTSGNYEQF
TRBV27,TRBJ2-2,ASSFLGLGDGELF
TRBV6-1,TRBJ2-7,ASARDRGTYEQY
TRBV6-1,TRBJ1-6,ASSPQGDNSPLH
TRBV5-1,TRBJ2-1,ASNSAGGPNNEQF
TRBV18,TRBJ2-1,ASSPPGQQNEQF
TRBV5-1,TRBJ2-1,ASSSGQFNEQF
TRBV28,TRBJ2-4,ASSLGRELAKNIQY